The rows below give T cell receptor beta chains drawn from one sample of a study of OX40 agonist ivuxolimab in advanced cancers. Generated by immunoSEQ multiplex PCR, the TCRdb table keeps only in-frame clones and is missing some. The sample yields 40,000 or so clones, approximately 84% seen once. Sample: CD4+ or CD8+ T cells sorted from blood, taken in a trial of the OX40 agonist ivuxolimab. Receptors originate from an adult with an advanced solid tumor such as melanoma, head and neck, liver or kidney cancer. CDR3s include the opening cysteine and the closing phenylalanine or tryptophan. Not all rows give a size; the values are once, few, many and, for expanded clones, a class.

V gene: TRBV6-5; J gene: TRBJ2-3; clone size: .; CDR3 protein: CASSYRGGDTQYF
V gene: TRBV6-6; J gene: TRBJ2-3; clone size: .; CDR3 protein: CASSYPRGDTQYF
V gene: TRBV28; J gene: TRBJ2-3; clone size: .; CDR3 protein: CASSILTLAGGGTDTQYF
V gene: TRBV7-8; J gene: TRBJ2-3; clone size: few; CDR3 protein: CASSFDPSGVTQPDTQYF
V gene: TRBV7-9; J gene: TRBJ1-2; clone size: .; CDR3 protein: CASSLGGRGYTF
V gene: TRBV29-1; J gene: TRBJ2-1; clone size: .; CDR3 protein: CSDLTSGLYNEQFF
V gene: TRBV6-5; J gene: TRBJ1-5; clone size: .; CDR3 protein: CAAGRNQPQHF
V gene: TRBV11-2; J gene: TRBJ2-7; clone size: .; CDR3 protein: CASSLGQGDDEQYF
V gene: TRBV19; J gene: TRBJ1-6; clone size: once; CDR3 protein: CASSMTENSPLHF
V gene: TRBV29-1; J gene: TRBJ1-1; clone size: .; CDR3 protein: CSVGAGPEAFF
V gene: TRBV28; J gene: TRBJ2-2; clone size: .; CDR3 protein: CASSPGVGIHTGELFF
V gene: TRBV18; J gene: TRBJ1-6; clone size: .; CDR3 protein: CASSPGDPYNSPLHF
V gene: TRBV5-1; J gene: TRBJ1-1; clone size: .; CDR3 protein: CASSPSGNTEAFF
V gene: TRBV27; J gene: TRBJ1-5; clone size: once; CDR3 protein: CASSRTGSGQPQHF
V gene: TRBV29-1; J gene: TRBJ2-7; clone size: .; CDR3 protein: CSVERIQGGFHEQYF
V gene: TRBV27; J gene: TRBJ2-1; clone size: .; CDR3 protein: CASSPSWGFNEQFF
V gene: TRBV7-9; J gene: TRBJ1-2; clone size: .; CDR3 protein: CASSGNGYTF
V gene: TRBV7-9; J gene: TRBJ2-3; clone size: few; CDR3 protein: CASSRPWAGTDTQYF
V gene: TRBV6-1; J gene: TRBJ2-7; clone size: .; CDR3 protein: CASSPRPGHEQYF